The 15 T cell receptor beta chains reported below all come from one sample, sequenced in a study of spatial heterogeneity in lung cancer. Time point given: sample taken at primary tumor resection. The sequenced material consisted of unsorted whole RNA from tumor, nontumor lung or frozen PBMC. TCRdb ran MiXCR on the 5' RACE reads and lists one entry per CDR3 protein. The sample includes about 6,900 distinct CDR3 sequences, about 3.7% seen only once; the top ten take about 23%. The sequenced sample was normal lung tissue next to the tumor, obtained at surgery. Source of these receptors: a female donor with early-stage non-small cell lung cancer.

This clonotype was picked up many times. For a library built for alpha chains, this beta chain is a stray read; little rests on its size. This chain connects TRBV6-1 to TRBJ2-7; unclear D gene. Germline V lookup: CDR1 MNHNS, CDR2 SASEGT. Trimming cost V 3 bases and J 3 bases, with 6 bases left between them. The CDR3 is made up of 12 amino acids. CDR3 sequence (DNA): TGTGCCAGCAGTGACAGGAACTACGAGCAGTACTTC. Amino acids: CASSDRNYEQYF.

This clonotype was picked up many times. This beta chain slipped into a library made for alpha chains as a stray read, so its size is not meaningful. V gene TRBV6-6 combines with J gene TRBJ1-2; maybe TRBD1 (6 bases). Germline V gene data show CDR1 as MNHNY and CDR2 as SVGAGI (reference sequence). This CDR3 has 12 residues. Trimming removed 10 bases at V and 7 bases at J, with 16 bases between. CDR3 bases: TGTGCCACTAGGGGGGGAAGTTTTGGCTACACCTTC. Protein product: CATRGGSFGYTF.

With respect to this clonotype: This beta chain came through as a stray read in a library set up for alpha chains, and its size says little. The chain recombines TRBV10-3 with TRBJ2-5; the match to TRBD1 covers 7 bases. With V trimmed by 0 bases and J by 1 base, 2 bases remained unmatched. CDR3 length equals 15 residues. The germline V gene has CDR1 ENHRY and CDR2 SYGVKD. This CDR3 is CAISESGGPQETQYF. The CDR3 DNA reads as TGTGCCATCAGTGAGTCAGGGGGCCCCCAAGAGACCCAGTACTTC.

This clonotype was seen many times. This beta chain turned up in a library designed for alpha chains; as an off-target read, its abundance says little. This chain uses TRBV20-1 with TRBJ1-5; no clear D gene. Germline V CDR1 and CDR2: DFQATT, SNEGSKA (reference sequence). Trimming cost V 4 bases and J 3 bases, with 7 bases left between them. The CDR3 consists of 12 residues. In DNA form, the CDR3 reads TGCAGTGCTATTTTCCCCAATCAGCCCCAGCATTTT. Translating it yields CSAIFPNQPQHF.

This clonotype has at least ten counts. This beta chain is off target for a library built for alpha chains, so its abundance means little. In nucleotides, the CDR3 is TGTGCCAGCAGCGGACACAGGGCCGGGGAGCTGTTTTTT. Encoded protein: CASSGHRAGELFF. The V gene is TRBV11-2, the J gene TRBJ2-2; tentative D call: TRBD1 (6 bases). Per germline, CDR1 SGHAT and CDR2 FQNNGV. Trimming left V 5 bases short and J 6 bases short, with 10 bases between. This CDR3 is 13 amino acids long. The full variable domain, rest sourced from reference TRBV11-2 and TRBJ2-2, is EAGVAQSPRYKIIEKRQSVAFWCNPISGHATLYWYQQILGQGPKLLIQFQNNGVVDDSQLPKDRFSAERLKGVDSTLKIQPAKLEDSAVYLCASSGHRAGELFFGEGSRLTVL.

This clonotype was found many times. The library was prepared for alpha chains; this beta chain is a stray read, so its frequency means little. The rearrangement joins TRBV4-2 to TRBJ2-1; D gene uncertain. This CDR3 spans 12 amino acids. V lost 0 bases, J lost 10 bases, and 7 bases lay in between. Germline CDR1 reads LGHNA; CDR2 reads YNFKEQ. The CDR3 reads CASSQDLREQFF. The CDR3 coding sequence is TGTGCCAGCAGCCAAGATTTACGAGAGCAGTTCTTC.

This clonotype was seen a few times. A library made for alpha chains picked up this beta chain off target, so its size means little. This rearrangement joins TRBV6-1 to TRBJ2-6; the D is unclear. V lost 9 bases to trimming and J lost 0 bases, with 6 bases between them. The CDR3 covers 13 residues. Germline V gene sequence: CDR1 MNHNS, CDR2 SASEGT. CDR3 loop: CASWVSGANVLTF. CDR3 nucleotides: TGTGCCAGTTGGGTCTCTGGGGCCAACGTCCTGACTTTC.

This clonotype was picked up many times. This beta chain is an unintended read in a library built for alpha chains; its size means little. The chain uses TRBV4-2 and TRBJ1-2; tentative D call: TRBD1 (6 bases). The V and J ends lost 3 bases and 6 bases respectively, with 17 bases between them. This CDR3 has 15 amino acids. Per germline, CDR1 LGHNA and CDR2 YNFKEQ. The CDR3: CASSQTLQGGNGYTF. The CDR3 DNA follows: TGTGCCAGCAGCCAGACCCTACAGGGAGGGAATGGCTACACCTTC.

Within the sample, this clonotype is medium-sized (0.01 to 0.1%). Since the library was made to target alpha chains, this beta chain is a stray read and its abundance is not meaningful. J is TRBJ2-7 and V is TRBV20-1; D gene uncertain. CDR3 length: 13 amino acids. The germline V gene encodes CDR1 DFQATT and CDR2 SNEGSKA (reference sequence). The V end was cut by 5 bases, the J end by 5 bases, with 16 bases between. The CDR3 DNA follows: TGCAGTGCTCCCCCGATAGTCACGAACGAGCAGTACTTC. Its protein is CSAPPIVTNEQYF.

This clonotype ranks as medium-sized (0.01 to 0.1%). This beta chain lies outside the target of a library built for alpha chains; its clone size means little. This chain connects TRBV7-2 to TRBJ1-5; D gene ambiguous. The CDR3 sequence is 14 residues long. Per the germline V gene, CDR1 is SGHTA and CDR2 is FQGNSA. Trimming took off 1 base at V and 6 bases at J, with 10 bases between the two ends. The CDR3 coding sequence is TGTGCCAGCAGCTTAGAAGGCAGTAGTCAGCCCCAGCATTTT. This gives the protein CASSLEGSSQPQHF.

At least ten counts were recorded for this clonotype. This beta chain slipped into a library made for alpha chains as a stray read, so its size is not meaningful. The CDR3 here is CSVQGPGELFF. CDR3 coding DNA: TGCAGCGTTCAGGGCCCCGGGGAGCTGTTTTTT. This sequence joins TRBV29-1 and TRBJ2-2; possibly TRBD1 for D (5 bases). From germline, CDR1 is SQVTM and CDR2 ANQGSEA. Trimming took off 5 bases at V and 6 bases at J, with 7 bases between the two ends. The CDR3 is 11 amino acids.

This clonotype was observed at least ten times. This beta chain is an off-target read within a library intended for alpha chains, so its frequency means little. The genes are TRBV6-1 and TRBJ1-6; 7 nucleotides match TRBD1. This CDR3 is 14 amino acids long. With 5 bases clipped from V and 10 bases from J, the junction kept 8 bases outside the gene matches. Germline lookup yields CDR1 MNHNS and CDR2 SASEGT. This CDR3 is CASSSDRTLSPLHF. Written as DNA, the CDR3 is TGTGCCAGCAGTTCGGACAGGACTTTATCACCCCTCCACTTT.

In its sample, this clonotype was seen a few times. This clone may be a read error of a much larger clone one base away. This beta chain is a stray read from a library made for alpha chains; its abundance is not meaningful. The genes are TRBV5-6 and TRBJ2-7; D is undetermined. The germline V gene encodes CDR1 SGHDT and CDR2 YYEEEE. The CDR3 is 14 residues long. The CDR3 DNA reads as TGTGCCAGCAGCTTGCGATCGCGGTCTTACGAGCAGCACTTC. It specifies CASSLRSRSYEQHF.

At least ten counts were recorded for this clonotype. Little can be read into the size of this beta chain, an off-target read in a library designed for alpha chains. V is TRBV6-5 and J is TRBJ2-7, with 7 bases lining up with TRBD1. There are 16 residues in the CDR3. Germline V gene sequence: CDR1 MNHEY, CDR2 SVGAGI. V trimming: 5 bases; J trimming: 6 bases; junction bases outside the gene matches: 16. The chain's CDR3 is CASSHRGQVGSAEQYF. CDR3 in DNA: TGTGCCAGCAGTCACAGAGGACAGGTTGGGTCCGCCGAGCAGTACTTC.

There are many counts of this clonotype. This beta chain turned up in a library designed for alpha chains; as an off-target read, its abundance says little. This chain links TRBV6-4 with TRBJ2-3; 8 bases are a match to TRBD2. The CDR3 contains 14 residues. V trimming: 3 bases; J trimming: 1 base; junction bases outside the gene matches: 0. Germline V gene lookup returns CDR1 MRHNA and CDR2 SNTAGT. Here the CDR3 reads CASSERGGTDTQYF. The CDR3 DNA reads as TGTGCCAGCAGTGAGCGGGGGGGCACAGATACGCAGTATTTT.